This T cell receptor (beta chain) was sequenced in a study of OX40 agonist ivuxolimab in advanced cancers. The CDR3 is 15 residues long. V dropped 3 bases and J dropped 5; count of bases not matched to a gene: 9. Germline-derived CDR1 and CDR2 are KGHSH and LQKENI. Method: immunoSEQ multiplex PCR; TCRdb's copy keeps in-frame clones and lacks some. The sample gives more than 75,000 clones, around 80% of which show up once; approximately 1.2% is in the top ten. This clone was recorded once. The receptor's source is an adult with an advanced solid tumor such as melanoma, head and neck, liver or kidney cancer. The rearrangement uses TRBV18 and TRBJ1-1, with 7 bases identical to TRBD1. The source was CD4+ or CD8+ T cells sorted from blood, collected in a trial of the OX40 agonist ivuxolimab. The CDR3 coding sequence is TGTGCCAGCTCACCGACAGGGATGTCCCAGACTGAAGCTTTCTTT. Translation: CASSPTGMSQTEAFF.